The 17 T cell receptor beta chains in this list originate from one sample, sequenced in a study of Graves' ophthalmopathy and Graves' hyperthyroidism. RNA transcripts provided the template for amplifying TCR beta CDR3 regions. Amplification began with first-round RT-PCR using HTBI primers, then second-round multiplex PCR was performed. TCRdb used MiXCR to reprocess the multiplex PCR reads, holding one entry per CDR3 protein. The table has 350,000 to 450,000 distinct CDR3 sequences, roughly 18% seen once. Sequenced sample: peripheral blood. The receptors come from a woman aged 18 to 35 with Graves' ophthalmopathy.

This clonotype was observed many times. The chain carries TRBV29-1 and TRBJ1-1; 9 bases are shared with TRBD1. The CDR3 sequence is 11 residues long. Germline V gene data show CDR1 as SQVTM and CDR2 as ANQGSEA. J gave up 11 bases and V 4 bases, and 5 bases lay outside the gene matches. The CDR3 loop reads CSVGGTGNAFF. The CDR3 DNA reads TGCAGCGTTGGAGGGACAGGGAATGCTTTCTTT.

The chain uses TRBV7-8 and TRBJ2-6; tentatively, D is TRBD1 or TRBD2 (6 bases each). The CDR3 is 16 amino acids. The germline V gene encodes CDR1 SGHVS and CDR2 FQNEAQ. The ends were cut back, 2 bases at V and 4 bases at J, with 12 bases in the middle. DNA of the CDR3: TGTGCCAGCAGCTTAACCAGGGGAGGCGGGGCCAACGTCCTGACTTTC. This codes for CASSLTRGGGANVLTF.

This clonotype was seen at least ten times. The chain joins TRBV12-3 or TRBV12-4 to TRBJ1-1; 10 bases line up with TRBD1. This CDR3 contains 16 residues. Unmatched junction bases numbered 12, after V lost 6 bases and J lost 5 bases. The CDR3 is CASSRPDRGGKTEAFF. As DNA, the CDR3 is TGTGCCAGCAGCCGACCGGACAGGGGGGGGAAAACTGAAGCTTTCTTT.

This clonotype has at least ten counts. This rearrangement joins TRBV28 to TRBJ2-5; TRBD2 matches 8 bases. Germline trimming cut 5 bases from V and 5 bases from J; bases unmatched to any gene: 7. The length of the CDR3 is 14 residues. CDR1 and CDR2 from the germline V gene are MDHEN and SYDVKM. The CDR3, as DNA: TGTGCCAGCAGTGACCCGGGACTAGGGGAGACCCAGTACTTC. This encodes CASSDPGLGETQYF.

This clonotype showed up many times. The chain is built from TRBV24-1 and TRBJ2-1; TRBD2 agrees at 14 bases. V lost 4 bases, J lost 4 bases, and 14 bases stayed unmatched. Germline CDR1 KGHDR, CDR2 SFDVKD. CDR3 length: 20 amino acids. The CDR3 sequence: CATSESGLAGEGGYYNEQFF. In DNA form, the CDR3 reads TGTGCCACCAGTGAATCGGGACTAGCGGGAGAGGGGGGGTATTACAATGAGCAGTTCTTC.

This clonotype was seen repeatedly, ten times or more. The chain recombines TRBV28 with TRBJ1-2; 8 bases align to TRBD1. The CDR3 is 15 amino acids. Germline assignment: CDR1 MDHEN and CDR2 SYDVKM. Trimming cost V 5 bases and J 0 bases; bases outside gene matches: 5. CDR3 coding DNA: TGTGCCAGCAGTCCTACAGGGGGGACTAACTATGGCTACACCTTC. It translates to CASSPTGGTNYGYTF.

This clonotype was seen repeatedly, ten times or more. The V and J genes are TRBV5-1 and TRBJ1-1; D is undetermined. Trimming shortened V by 5 bases and J by 1 base, and 15 bases separated the two germline ends. Germline V gene sequence: CDR1 SGHRS, CDR2 YFSETQ. The CDR3 contains 15 residues. The CDR3 coding sequence is TGCGCCAGCAGGACGGACCCGCGAGGGAACACTGAAGCTTTCTTT. Its translation is CASRTDPRGNTEAFF.

This clonotype was recorded at least ten times. V and J are TRBV11-3 and TRBJ1-1; possible D gene TRBD1, 5 bases. Germline V CDR1 and CDR2: SGHNT, YENEEA. The V end lost 5 bases, the J end lost 7 bases, and 14 bases lay between the germline ends. This CDR3 has 13 amino acids. CDR3 residues: CASSEVRDGEAFF. CDR3 coding DNA: TGTGCCAGCAGCGAAGTCCGGGACGGTGAAGCTTTCTTT. The whole variable domain, filled in from reference TRBV11-3 and TRBJ1-1, reads EAGVVQSPRYKIIEKKQPVAFWCNPISGHNTLYWYLQNLGQGPELLIRYENEEAVDDSQLPKDRFSAERLKGVDSTLKIQPAELGDSAVYLCASSEVRDGEAFFGQGTRLTVV.

In its sample, this clonotype was seen many times. At one boundary the junction diverges from the germline segment, which might be a read error. The rearrangement uses TRBV27 and TRBJ2-7; D possibly corresponds to TRBD2 (6 bases). CDR1 is MNHEY, CDR2 SMNVEV, per germline (reference sequence). This CDR3 comprises 10 residues. CDR3: CASSSPWGDF. The CDR3 nucleotides are TGTGCCAGCAGTTCACCGTGGGGGGACTTC.

There are many counts of this clonotype. V is TRBV11-2 and J is TRBJ1-2, with no clear D. The CDR3 extends over 18 amino acids. Trimming shortened V by 2 bases and J by 1 base, and 20 bases separated the two germline ends. The germline gives CDR1 SGHAT, CDR2 FQNNGV. CDR3 coding DNA: TGTGCCAGCAGCTTACCCCGGTTTTCCCCCACTTTTAACTATGGCTACACCTTC. Amino acid sequence: CASSLPRFSPTFNYGYTF.

This clonotype was recorded at least ten times. The V gene is TRBV6-1, the J gene TRBJ2-6; 8 bases agree with TRBD1. The V gene's germline CDR1 is MNHNS and CDR2 SASEGT. The J segment lost 1 base and the V segment lost 6 bases, leaving 5 bases of the junction unmatched. The CDR3 extends over 16 amino acids. The CDR3 DNA is TGTGCCAGCAGGGACAGGGTTCAATCTGGGGCCAACGTCCTGACTTTC. Translated, it gives CASRDRVQSGANVLTF.

This clonotype was recorded many times. The CDR3 region is CASTDPYGAGETQYF. The CDR3 nucleotides are TGTGCCAGCACCGACCCCTACGGGGCGGGGGAGACCCAGTACTTC. The chain couples TRBV28 to TRBJ2-5; D possibly corresponds to TRBD2 (6 bases). The germline CDR1 and CDR2 sequences are MDHEN and SYDVKM. Deletions cut 7 bases from V and 5 bases from J, with 20 bases between. The length of the CDR3 is 15 residues.

The chain joins TRBV19 to TRBJ2-5, with D tentatively TRBD2 (5 bases). Trimming stripped 4 bases from V and 2 bases from J, with 14 bases between. The CDR3 has 15 amino acids. Germline V gene lookup returns CDR1 LNHDA and CDR2 SQIVND (reference sequence). The CDR3 sequence is CASSTREGVQETQYF. The CDR3, as DNA: TGTGCCAGTAGTACCCGGGAAGGAGTTCAAGAGACCCAGTACTTC. Combining the CDR3 with reference TRBV19 and TRBJ2-5 gives the whole variable domain DGGITQSPKYLFRKEGQNVTLSCEQNLNHDAMYWYRQDPGQGLRLIYYSQIVNDFQKGDIAEGYSVSREKKESFPLTVTSAQKNPTAFYLCASSTREGVQETQYFGPGTRLLVL.

This clonotype was counted at least ten times. The chain uses TRBV7-2 and TRBJ1-6; a weak D match, TRBD1 (6 bases). Germline V CDR1 and CDR2: SGHTA, FQGNSA. The CDR3 contains 11 residues. V was trimmed by 4 bases and J by 16 bases, leaving 11 bases between them. The CDR3 region has the DNA TGTGCCAGCAGCTCAGGGGCGGGGCTCCACTTT. This codes for CASSSGAGLHF.

This clonotype was seen at least ten times. The genes are TRBV30 and TRBJ2-7, with D tentatively TRBD1 (5 bases). V lost 0 bases, J lost 0 bases, and 12 bases lay in between. This CDR3 region has 15 residues. Germline V CDR1 and CDR2: GTSNPN, SVGIG (reference sequence). The CDR3 sequence: CAWSVWQGSSYEQYF. As DNA, the CDR3 is TGTGCCTGGAGTGTATGGCAGGGAAGCTCCTACGAGCAGTACTTC. Drawing the rest from reference TRBV30 and TRBJ2-7, the complete variable domain is SQTIHQWPATLVQPVGSPLSLECTVEGTSNPNLYWYRQAAGRGLQLLFYSVGIGQISSEVPQNLSASRPQDRQFILSSKKLLLSDSGFYLCAWSVWQGSSYEQYFGPGTRLTVT.

The rearrangement uses TRBV6-1 and TRBJ1-5; D may be TRBD1 (5 bases). Deletions cut 5 bases from V and 3 bases from J, with 14 bases between. Germline CDR1 and CDR2: MNHNS and SASEGT. The CDR3 is made up of 15 amino acids. The CDR3 reads CASSKTGIHNQPQHF. CDR3 DNA: TGTGCCAGCAGTAAAACAGGAATACACAATCAGCCCCAGCATTTT.

This clonotype has ten or more counts. The CDR3 DNA follows: TGTGCCAGCAGCCCCGGCGGGAGCCCCCAGGACGAGCAGTACTTC. It is translated as CASSPGGSPQDEQYF. V and J are TRBV11-2 and TRBJ2-7; 7 bases are shared with TRBD2. This CDR3 spans 15 amino acids. Trimming cost V 5 bases and J 5 bases; bases outside gene matches: 12. From germline, CDR1 is SGHAT and CDR2 FQNNGV.